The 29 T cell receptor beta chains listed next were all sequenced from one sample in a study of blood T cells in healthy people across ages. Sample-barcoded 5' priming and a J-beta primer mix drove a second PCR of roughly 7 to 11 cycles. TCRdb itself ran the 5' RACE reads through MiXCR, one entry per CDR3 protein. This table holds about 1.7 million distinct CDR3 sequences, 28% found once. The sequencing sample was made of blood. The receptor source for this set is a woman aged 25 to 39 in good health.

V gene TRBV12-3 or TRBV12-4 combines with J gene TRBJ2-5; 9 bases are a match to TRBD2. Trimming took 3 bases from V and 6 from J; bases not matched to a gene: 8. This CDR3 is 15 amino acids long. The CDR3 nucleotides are TGTGCCAGCAGTTTGGGCGGGGGGGGGCAAAAGACCCAGTACTTC. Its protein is CASSLGGGGQKTQYF.

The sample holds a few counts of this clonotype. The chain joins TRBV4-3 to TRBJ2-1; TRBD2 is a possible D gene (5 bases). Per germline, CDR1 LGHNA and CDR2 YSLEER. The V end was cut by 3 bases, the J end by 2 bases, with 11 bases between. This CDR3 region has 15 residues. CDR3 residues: CASSQGRTAYNEQFF. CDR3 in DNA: TGCGCCAGCAGCCAGGGTCGGACTGCCTACAATGAGCAGTTCTTC.

In DNA form, the CDR3 reads TGTGCCAGCAGCGCCGACGGGACAGGGAGAAATTCACCCCTCCACTTT. It is translated as CASSADGTGRNSPLHF. This chain connects TRBV2 to TRBJ1-6; 9 bases align to TRBD1. This CDR3 contains 16 residues. The trim removed 6 bases at V and 7 bases at J, leaving 10 bases unmatched. The germline gives CDR1 SNHLY, CDR2 FYNNEI. Combining the CDR3 with reference TRBV2 and TRBJ1-6 gives the whole variable domain EPEVTQTPSHQVTQMGQEVILRCVPISNHLYFYWYRQILGQKVEFLVSFYNNEISEKSEIFDDQFSVERPDGSNFTLKIRSTKLEDSAMYFCASSADGTGRNSPLHFGNGTRLTVT.

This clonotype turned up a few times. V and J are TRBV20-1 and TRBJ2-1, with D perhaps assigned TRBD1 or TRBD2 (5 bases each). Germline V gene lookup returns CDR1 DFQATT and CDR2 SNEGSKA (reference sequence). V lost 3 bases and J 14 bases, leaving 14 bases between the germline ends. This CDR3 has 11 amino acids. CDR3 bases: TGCAGTGCTAGGGGACCGACAGTGGAGTTCTTC. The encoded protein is CSARGPTVEFF.

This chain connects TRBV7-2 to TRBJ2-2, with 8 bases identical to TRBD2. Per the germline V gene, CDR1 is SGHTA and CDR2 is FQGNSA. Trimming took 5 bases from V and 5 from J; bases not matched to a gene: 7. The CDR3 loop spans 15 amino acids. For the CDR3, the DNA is TGTGCCAGCAGCCCATGGACTAGCCGGACCGGGGAGCTGTTTTTT. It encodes CASSPWTSRTGELFF. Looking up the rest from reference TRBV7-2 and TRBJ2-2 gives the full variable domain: GAGVSQSPSNKVTEKGKDVELRCDPISGHTALYWYRQSLGQGLEFLIYFQGNSAPDKSGLPSDRFSAERTGGSVSTLTIQRTQQEDSAVYLCASSPWTSRTGELFFGEGSRLTVL.

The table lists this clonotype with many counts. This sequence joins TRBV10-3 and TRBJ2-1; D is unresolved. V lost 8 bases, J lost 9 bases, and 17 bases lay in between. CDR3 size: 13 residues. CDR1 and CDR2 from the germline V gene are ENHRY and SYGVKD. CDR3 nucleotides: TGTGCCATCCGAGCAGAACCCGGTCTTGAGCAGTTCTTC. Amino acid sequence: CAIRAEPGLEQFF.

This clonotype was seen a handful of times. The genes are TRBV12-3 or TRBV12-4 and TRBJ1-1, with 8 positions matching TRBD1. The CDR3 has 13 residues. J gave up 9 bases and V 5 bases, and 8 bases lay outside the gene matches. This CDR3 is CASSTLTGEKAFF. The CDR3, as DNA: TGTGCCAGCAGTACCCTGACAGGGGAGAAAGCTTTCTTT.

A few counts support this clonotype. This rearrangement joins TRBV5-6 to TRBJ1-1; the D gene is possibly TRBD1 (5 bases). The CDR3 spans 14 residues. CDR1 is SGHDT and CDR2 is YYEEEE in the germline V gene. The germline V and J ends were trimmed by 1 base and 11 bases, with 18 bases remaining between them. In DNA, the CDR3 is TGTGCCAGCAGCTTGTTAGATACAGGATGGAAGGCTTTCTTT. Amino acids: CASSLLDTGWKAFF.

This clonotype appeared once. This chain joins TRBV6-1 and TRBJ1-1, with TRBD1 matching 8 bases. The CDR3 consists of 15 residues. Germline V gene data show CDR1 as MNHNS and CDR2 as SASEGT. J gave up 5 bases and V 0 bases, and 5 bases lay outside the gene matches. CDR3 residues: CASSEAGTGRTEAFF. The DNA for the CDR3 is TGTGCCAGCAGTGAAGCCGGGACAGGTCGGACTGAAGCTTTCTTT.

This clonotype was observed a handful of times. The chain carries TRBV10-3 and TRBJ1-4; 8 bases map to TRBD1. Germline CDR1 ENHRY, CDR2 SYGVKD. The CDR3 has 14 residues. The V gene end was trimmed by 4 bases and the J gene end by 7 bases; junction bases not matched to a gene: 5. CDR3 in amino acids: CAISGTGRGEKLFF. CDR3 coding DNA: TGTGCCATCAGTGGGACAGGGCGAGGTGAAAAACTGTTTTTT.

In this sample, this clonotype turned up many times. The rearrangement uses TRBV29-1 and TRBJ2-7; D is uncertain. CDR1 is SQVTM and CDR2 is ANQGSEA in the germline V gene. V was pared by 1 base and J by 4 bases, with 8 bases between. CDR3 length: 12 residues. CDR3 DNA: TGCAGCGTTGAAGTCAGTAGATACGAGCAGTACTTC. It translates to CSVEVSRYEQYF.

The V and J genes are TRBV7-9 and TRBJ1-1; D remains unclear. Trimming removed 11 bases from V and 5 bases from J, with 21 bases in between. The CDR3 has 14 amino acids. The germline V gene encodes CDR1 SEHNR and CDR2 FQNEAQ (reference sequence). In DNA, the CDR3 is TGTGCCGGAGGGCGATGGGAATTGAGAACTGAAGCTTTCTTT. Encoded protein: CAGGRWELRTEAFF.

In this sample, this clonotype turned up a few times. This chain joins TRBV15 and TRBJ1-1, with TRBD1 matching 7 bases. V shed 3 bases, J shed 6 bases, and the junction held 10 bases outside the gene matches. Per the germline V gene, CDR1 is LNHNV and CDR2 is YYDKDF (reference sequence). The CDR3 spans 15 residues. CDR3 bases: TGTGCCACCAGCAGCGGACAGGCACTATCGGCTGAAGCTTTCTTT. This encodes CATSSGQALSAEAFF.

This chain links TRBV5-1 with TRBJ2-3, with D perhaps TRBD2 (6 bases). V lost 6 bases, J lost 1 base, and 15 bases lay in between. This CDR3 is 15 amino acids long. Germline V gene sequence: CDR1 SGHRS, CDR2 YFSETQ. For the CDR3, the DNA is TGCGCCAGCATCCTACGGGAGCACGGCACAGATACGCAGTATTTT. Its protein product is CASILREHGTDTQYF.

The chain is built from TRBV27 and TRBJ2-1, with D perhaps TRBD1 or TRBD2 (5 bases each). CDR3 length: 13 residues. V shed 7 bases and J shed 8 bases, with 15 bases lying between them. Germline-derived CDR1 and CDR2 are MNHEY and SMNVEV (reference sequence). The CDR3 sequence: CASNPGTPHEQFF. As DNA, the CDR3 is TGTGCCAGCAACCCGGGGACGCCTCATGAGCAGTTCTTC.

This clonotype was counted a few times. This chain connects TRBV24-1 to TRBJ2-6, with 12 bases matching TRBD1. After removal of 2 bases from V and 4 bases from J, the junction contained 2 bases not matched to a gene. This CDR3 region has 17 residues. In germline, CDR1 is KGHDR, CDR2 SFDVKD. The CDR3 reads CATSDWDRGRGANVLTF. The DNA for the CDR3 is TGTGCCACCAGTGATTGGGACAGGGGGCGCGGGGCCAACGTCCTGACTTTC.

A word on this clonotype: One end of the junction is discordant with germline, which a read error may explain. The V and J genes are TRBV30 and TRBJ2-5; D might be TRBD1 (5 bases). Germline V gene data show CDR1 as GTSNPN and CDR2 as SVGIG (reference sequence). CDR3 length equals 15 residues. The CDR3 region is CVWSVQAQSQETQYF. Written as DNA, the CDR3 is TGTGTCTGGAGTGTACAGGCCCAATCTCAAGAGACCCAGTACTTC.

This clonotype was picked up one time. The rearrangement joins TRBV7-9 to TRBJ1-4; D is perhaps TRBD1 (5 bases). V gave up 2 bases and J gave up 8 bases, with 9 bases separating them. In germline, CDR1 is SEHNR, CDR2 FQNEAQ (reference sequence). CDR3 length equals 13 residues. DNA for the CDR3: TGTGCCAGCAGCTTAAGGGGCGCAGAAAAACTGTTTTTT. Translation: CASSLRGAEKLFF.

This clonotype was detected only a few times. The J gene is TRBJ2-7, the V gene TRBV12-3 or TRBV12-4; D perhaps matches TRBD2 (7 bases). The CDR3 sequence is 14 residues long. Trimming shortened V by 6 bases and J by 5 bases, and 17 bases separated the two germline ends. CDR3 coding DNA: TGTGCCAGCAGCCCGGTGGGGGGGCTCGACGAGCAGTACTTC. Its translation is CASSPVGGLDEQYF.

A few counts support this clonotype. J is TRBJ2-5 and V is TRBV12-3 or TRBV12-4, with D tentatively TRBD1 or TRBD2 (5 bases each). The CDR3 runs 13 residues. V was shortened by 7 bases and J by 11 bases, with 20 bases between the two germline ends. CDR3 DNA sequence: TGTGCCAGCACATACCGGGGCCGGAATGAGCAGTACTTC. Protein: CASTYRGRNEQYF.

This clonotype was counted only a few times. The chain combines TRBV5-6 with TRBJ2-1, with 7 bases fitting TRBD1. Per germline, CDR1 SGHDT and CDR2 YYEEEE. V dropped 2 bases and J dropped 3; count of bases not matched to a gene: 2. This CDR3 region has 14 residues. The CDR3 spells CASSFGQDYNEQFF. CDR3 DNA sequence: TGTGCCAGCAGCTTCGGACAGGACTACAATGAGCAGTTCTTC.

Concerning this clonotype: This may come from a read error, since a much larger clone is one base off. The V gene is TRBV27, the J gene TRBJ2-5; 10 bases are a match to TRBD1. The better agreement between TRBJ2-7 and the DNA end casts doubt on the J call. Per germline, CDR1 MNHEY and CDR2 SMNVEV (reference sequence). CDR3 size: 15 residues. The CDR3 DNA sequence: TGTACCAGCAGCGTAGCCGGGACAGGGGCCTACGAGCAGTACTTC. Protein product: CTSSVAGTGAYEQYF.

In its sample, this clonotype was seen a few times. The CDR3 here is CASSFAGSTYEQYF. The CDR3 DNA follows: TGTGCCAGCAGCTTCGCAGGGTCTACCTACGAGCAGTACTTC. The rearrangement links TRBV5-6 to TRBJ2-7; TRBD1 is a possible D gene (5 bases). The CDR3 length is 14 residues. Per germline, CDR1 SGHDT and CDR2 YYEEEE. Trimming left V 2 bases short and J 2 bases short, with 11 bases between.

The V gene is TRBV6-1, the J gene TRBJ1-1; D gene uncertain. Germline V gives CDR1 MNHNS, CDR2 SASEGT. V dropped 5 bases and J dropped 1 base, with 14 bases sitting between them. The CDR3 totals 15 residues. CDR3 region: CASSRTNQGNTEAFF. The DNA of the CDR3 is TGTGCCAGCAGTCGAACAAATCAAGGGAACACTGAAGCTTTCTTT.

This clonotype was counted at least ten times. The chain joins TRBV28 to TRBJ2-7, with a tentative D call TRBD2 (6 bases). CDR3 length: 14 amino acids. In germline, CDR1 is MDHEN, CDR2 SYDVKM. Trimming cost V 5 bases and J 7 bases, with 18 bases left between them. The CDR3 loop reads CASSRGLGVGEQYF. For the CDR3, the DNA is TGTGCCAGCAGTCGGGGACTCGGCGTGGGAGAGCAGTACTTC.

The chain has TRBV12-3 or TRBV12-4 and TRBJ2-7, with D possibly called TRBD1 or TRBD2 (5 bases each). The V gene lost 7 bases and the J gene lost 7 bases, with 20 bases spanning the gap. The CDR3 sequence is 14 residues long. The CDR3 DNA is TGTGCCAGCAACCAGAGGTTGGGGGTAAATGAGCAGTACTTC. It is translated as CASNQRLGVNEQYF.

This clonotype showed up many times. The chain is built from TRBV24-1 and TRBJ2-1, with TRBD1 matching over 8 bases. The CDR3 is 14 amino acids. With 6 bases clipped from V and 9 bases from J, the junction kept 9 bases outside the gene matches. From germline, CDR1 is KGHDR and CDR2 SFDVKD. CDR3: CATSSRQGFGEQFF. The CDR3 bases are TGTGCCACCAGTTCGAGACAGGGGTTCGGTGAGCAGTTCTTC.

DNA for the CDR3: TGTGCCAGCAGTTTAGAAGTAGGTGTTTCGCGTCAGCCCCAGCATTTT. Translating gives CASSLEVGVSRQPQHF. This chain uses TRBV12-3 or TRBV12-4 with TRBJ1-5; no reliable D call. The CDR3 sequence is 16 residues long. Between the trimmed V and J ends, which lost 1 base and 6 bases, there was a span of 16 bases.

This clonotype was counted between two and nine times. Here the CDR3 reads CASSWTSLEQFF. The CDR3 region has the DNA TGTGCCAGCAGTTGGACTAGCTTGGAGCAGTTCTTC. The rearrangement links TRBV28 to TRBJ2-1, with 8 positions matching TRBD2. The germline gives CDR1 MDHEN, CDR2 SYDVKM. The length of the CDR3 is 12 residues. Trimming cost V 4 bases and J 10 bases; bases outside gene matches: 3.